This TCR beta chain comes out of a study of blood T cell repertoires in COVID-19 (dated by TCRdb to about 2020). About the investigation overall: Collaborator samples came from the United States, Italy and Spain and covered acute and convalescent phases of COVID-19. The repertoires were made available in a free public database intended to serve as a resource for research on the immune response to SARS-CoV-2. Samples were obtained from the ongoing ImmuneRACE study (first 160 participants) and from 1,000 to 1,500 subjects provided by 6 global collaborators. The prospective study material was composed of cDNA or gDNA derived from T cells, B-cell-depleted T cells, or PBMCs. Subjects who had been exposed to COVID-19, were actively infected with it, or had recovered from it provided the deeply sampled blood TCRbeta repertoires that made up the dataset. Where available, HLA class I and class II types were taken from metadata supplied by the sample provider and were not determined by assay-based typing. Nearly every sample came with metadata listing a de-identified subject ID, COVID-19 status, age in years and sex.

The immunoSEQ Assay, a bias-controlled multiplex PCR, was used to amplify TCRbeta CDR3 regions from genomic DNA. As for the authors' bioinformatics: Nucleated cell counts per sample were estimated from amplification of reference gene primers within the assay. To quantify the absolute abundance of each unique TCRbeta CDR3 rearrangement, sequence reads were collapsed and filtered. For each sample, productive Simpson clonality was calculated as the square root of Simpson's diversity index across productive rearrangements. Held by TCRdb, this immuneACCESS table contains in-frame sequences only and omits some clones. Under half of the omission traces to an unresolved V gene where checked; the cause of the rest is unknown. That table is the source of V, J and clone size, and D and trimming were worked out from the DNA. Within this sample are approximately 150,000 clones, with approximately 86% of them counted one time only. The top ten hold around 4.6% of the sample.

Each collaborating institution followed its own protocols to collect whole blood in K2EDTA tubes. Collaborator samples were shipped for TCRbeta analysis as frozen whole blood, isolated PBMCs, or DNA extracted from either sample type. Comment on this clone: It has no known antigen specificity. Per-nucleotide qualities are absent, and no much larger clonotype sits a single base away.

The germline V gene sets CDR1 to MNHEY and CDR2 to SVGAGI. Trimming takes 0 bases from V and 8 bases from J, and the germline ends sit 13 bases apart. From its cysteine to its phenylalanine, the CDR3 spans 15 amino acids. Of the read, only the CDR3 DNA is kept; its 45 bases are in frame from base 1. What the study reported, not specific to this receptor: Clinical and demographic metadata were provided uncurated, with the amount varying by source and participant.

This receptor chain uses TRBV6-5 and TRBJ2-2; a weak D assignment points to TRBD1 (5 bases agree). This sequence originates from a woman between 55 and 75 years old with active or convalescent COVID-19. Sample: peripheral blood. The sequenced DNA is TGTGCCAGCAGTTACTCGAGTCAGGGTAAAGGGGAGCTGTTTTTT. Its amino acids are CASSYSSQGKGELFF.